The 5 T cell receptor beta chains given below trace back to one sample, sequenced in a study of T-cell memory formation after mild COVID-19. TCRdb itself ran the 5' RACE reads through MiXCR, one entry per CDR3 protein. Among 120,000 or so distinct CDR3 sequences listed, about 5.9% were seen once. Specimen: PBMCs or a T cell subset sorted from them (not recorded which). Source of these receptors: an adult woman who had mild COVID-19 (a few samples of this study predate the infection). Cell type and time point are not known.

This clonotype was observed a handful of times. This chain connects TRBV19 to TRBJ1-1; TRBD1 might be the D (5 bases). Trimming removed 6 bases from V and 1 base from J, with 12 bases in between. Germline assignment: CDR1 LNHDA and CDR2 SQIVND (reference sequence). The CDR3 loop spans 14 amino acids. This chain's CDR3 is CASRGGQGNTEAFF. The CDR3 DNA is TGTGCCAGTAGAGGCGGGCAGGGGAACACTGAAGCTTTCTTT.

The V and J genes are TRBV28 and TRBJ2-6; a possible D gene is TRBD1 (5 bases). The CDR3 is 16 amino acids. With 6 bases removed from V and 4 bases from J, the gap between germline ends came to 16 bases. Germline V gives CDR1 MDHEN, CDR2 SYDVKM. The CDR3 spells CASSQGGARGANVLTF. CDR3 coding DNA: TGTGCCAGCAGCCAGGGTGGGGCTAGAGGGGCCAACGTCCTGACTTTC.

This clonotype appeared a few times. The J gene is TRBJ2-3, the V gene TRBV30; 12 nucleotides match TRBD2. Trimming at V came to 3 bases and at J to 4 bases, leaving 5 bases not matched to a gene. Germline V CDR1 and CDR2: GTSNPN, SVGIG (reference sequence). The CDR3 has 15 residues. The CDR3, as DNA: TGTGCCTGGAGCACTCTAGCGGGGGGGCCAGATACGCAGTATTTT. This codes for CAWSTLAGGPDTQYF. Supplemented by reference TRBV30 and TRBJ2-3, the full variable domain reads SQTIHQWPATLVQPVGSPLSLECTVEGTSNPNLYWYRQAAGRGLQLLFYSVGIGQISSEVPQNLSASRPQDRQFILSSKKLLLSDSGFYLCAWSTLAGGPDTQYFGPGTRLTVL.

The chain joins TRBV6-5 to TRBJ2-7; D is unclear. Trimming pared 6 bases from V and 2 bases from J, leaving 17 bases between. CDR3 length: 15 residues. Germline CDR1 reads MNHEY; CDR2 reads SVGAGI. The CDR3 nucleotides read TGTGCCAGCAGCCCTCCGCGTTTACAGCCCTACGAGCAGTACTTC. It is translated as CASSPPRLQPYEQYF.

This clonotype has at least ten counts. CDR3 amino acids: CASRNRPTSGRPYEQYF. The DNA for the CDR3 is TGCGCCAGCCGCAATCGCCCGACTAGCGGCCGTCCCTACGAGCAGTACTTC. The chain has TRBV5-1 and TRBJ2-7; 9 positions match TRBD2. The CDR3 extends over 17 amino acids. Looked up from germline, CDR1 is SGHRS and CDR2 is YFSETQ. J lost 2 bases, V lost 7 bases, and 16 bases had no gene match.